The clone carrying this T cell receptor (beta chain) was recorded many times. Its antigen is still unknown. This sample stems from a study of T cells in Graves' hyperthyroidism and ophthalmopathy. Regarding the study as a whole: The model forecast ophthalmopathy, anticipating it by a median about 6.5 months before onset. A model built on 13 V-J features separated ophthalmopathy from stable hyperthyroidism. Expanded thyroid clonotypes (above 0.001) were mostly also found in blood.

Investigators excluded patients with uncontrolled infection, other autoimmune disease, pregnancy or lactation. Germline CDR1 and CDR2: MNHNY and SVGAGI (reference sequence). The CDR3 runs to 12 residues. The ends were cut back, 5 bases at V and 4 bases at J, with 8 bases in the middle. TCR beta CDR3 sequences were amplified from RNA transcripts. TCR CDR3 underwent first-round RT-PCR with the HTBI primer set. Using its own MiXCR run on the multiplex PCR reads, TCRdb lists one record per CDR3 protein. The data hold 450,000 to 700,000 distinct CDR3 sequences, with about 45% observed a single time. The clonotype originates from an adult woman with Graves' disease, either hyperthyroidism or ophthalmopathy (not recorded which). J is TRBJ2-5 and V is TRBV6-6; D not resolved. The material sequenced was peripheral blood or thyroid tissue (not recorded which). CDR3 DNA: TGTGCCAGCAGTACCACCCTAGAGACCCAGTACTTC. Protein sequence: CASSTTLETQYF.